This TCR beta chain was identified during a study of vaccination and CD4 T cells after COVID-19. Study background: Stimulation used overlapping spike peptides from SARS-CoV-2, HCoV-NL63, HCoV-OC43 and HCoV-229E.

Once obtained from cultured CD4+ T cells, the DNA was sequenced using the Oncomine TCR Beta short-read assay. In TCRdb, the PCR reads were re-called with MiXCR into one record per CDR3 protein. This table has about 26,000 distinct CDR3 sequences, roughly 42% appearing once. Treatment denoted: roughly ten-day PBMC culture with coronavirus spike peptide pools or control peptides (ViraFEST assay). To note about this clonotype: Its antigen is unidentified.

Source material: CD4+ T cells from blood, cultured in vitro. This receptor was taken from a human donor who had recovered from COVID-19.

CDR3 sequence: CASRQGAGETQYF. In nucleotides, the CDR3 is TGTGCCAGCAGGCAGGGGGCCGGAGAGACCCAGTACTTC. The chain carries TRBV27 and TRBJ2-5, with 8 bases matching TRBD1. J gave up 4 bases and V 6 bases, and 4 bases lay outside the gene matches. CDR3 length equals 13 residues. Germline V gene sequence: CDR1 MNHEY, CDR2 SMNVEV (reference sequence).